What follows describes a single TCR beta chain. The antigen is unknown. The authors ran the immunoSEQ assay, v3.0, at survey level. Some clones are missing from TCRdb's copy, which holds only in-frame ones; the method was immunoSEQ multiplex PCR. The sample records 25,000 to 35,000 clones, 93% being singletons. The CDR3 length is 16 residues. The germline CDR1 and CDR2 sequences are ENHRY and SYGVKD. V shed 6 bases, J shed 1 base, and the junction held 9 bases outside the gene matches. The data belong to a study of long-term antiretroviral therapy in people with HIV. The study's findings and limits: Collection of the blood took place between about 2003 and 2018. The ART regimens in use then may have been less effective than current ones. Controls exceeded HIV repertoires in CDR3 length range. ART adherence was not documented, and neither viral resistance nor therapy changes had any data.

The sample in question was unsorted PBMCs, obtained approximately 6.3 years after starting antiretroviral therapy. The chain has TRBV10-3 and TRBJ1-1; 9 bases line up with TRBD1. This clonotype originated in a middle-aged woman with HIV. The CDR3 reads CAIRKGQGIGNTEAFF. CDR3 DNA sequence: TGTGCCATCAGAAAGGGACAGGGCATCGGGAACACTGAAGCTTTCTTT.